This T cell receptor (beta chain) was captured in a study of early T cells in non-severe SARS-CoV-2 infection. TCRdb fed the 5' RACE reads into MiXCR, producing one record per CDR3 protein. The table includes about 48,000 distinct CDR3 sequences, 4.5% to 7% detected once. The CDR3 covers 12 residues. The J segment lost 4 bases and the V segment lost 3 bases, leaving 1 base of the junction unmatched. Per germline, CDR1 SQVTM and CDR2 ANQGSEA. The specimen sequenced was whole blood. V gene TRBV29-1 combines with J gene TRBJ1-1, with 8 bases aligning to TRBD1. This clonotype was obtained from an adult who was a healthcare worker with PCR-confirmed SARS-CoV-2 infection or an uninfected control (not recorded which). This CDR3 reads CSVDTGGTEAFF. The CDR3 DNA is TGCAGCGTTGATACAGGGGGCACTGAAGCTTTCTTT.